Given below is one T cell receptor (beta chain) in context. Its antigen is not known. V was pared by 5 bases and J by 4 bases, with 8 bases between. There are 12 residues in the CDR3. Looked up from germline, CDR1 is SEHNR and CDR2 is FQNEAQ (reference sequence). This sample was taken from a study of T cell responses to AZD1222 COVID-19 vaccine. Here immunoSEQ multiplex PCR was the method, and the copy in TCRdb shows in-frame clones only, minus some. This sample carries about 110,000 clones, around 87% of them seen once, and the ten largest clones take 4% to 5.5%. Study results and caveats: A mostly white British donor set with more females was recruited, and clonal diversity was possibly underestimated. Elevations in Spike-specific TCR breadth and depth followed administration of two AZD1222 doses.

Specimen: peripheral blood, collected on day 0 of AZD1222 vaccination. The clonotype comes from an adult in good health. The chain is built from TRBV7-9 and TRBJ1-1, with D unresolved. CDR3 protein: CASSTALTEAFF. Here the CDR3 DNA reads TGTGCCAGCAGCACCGCACTCACTGAAGCTTTCTTT.